Sequencing of this T cell receptor (beta chain) was carried out in a study of blood T cell repertoires in COVID-19 (dated by TCRdb to the early 2020s). About the study as a whole: Collaborator samples came from the United States, Italy and Spain and covered acute and convalescent phases of COVID-19. Where HLA class I and class II types were available, the types were taken from metadata supplied by the sample provider, not from assay-based typing. Samples were obtained from the ongoing ImmuneRACE study (first 160 participants) and from over a thousand subjects provided by 6 global collaborators. Nearly every sample came with metadata listing a de-identified subject ID, COVID-19 status, age in years and sex. The material from the prospective study consisted of cDNA or gDNA derived from T cells, B-cell-depleted T cells, or PBMCs. The repertoires were released in a freely available public database meant as a resource for research on the immune response to SARS-CoV-2. Subjects who had been exposed to COVID-19, were actively infected with it, or had recovered from it provided the deeply sampled blood TCRbeta repertoires that made up the dataset.

As concerns this clone: Its antigen target is currently unknown. No per-base quality is available; no much larger clone lies one base away.

The germline V gene yields SQVTM for CDR1 and ANQGSEA for CDR2. The junction shows trimming of 4 bases on V and 5 bases on J, plus 12 bases between the germline ends. CDR3 length: 13 amino acids, cysteine to phenylalanine. Left in the record is the CDR3 DNA by itself, 39 bases read in frame from the first base. Here is what the overall study found, with its caveats: How much clinical and demographic metadata was included differed by source and by participant, and the metadata was provided uncurated.

Each collaborating institution followed its own protocols to collect whole blood in K2EDTA tubes. For TCRbeta analysis, collaborators shipped samples in one of three forms: frozen whole blood, isolated PBMCs, or DNA extracted from either of those sample types. TCRbeta CDR3 regions were amplified from genomic DNA by means of the immunoSEQ Assay, a bias-controlled multiplex PCR. The authors' analysis ran thus. Within the assay, amplification of reference gene primers was used to estimate how many nucleated cells each sample contained. Sequence reads were collapsed and filtered to measure the absolute abundance of every unique TCRbeta CDR3 rearrangement. For each sample, productive Simpson clonality was calculated as the square root of Simpson's diversity index over productive rearrangements. TCRdb's version of the immuneACCESS table is confined to in-frame rearrangements and falls short of the full clone set. An unresolved V gene accounts for under half of the shortfall where checked; the remainder is of unknown origin. Clone size and V and J calls were adopted from that table, with D and trimming inferred from the DNA. Present in this sample are approximately 110,000 clones, 69% of which were seen just once. The ten top clones hold less than 6.5% of the sample.

In this chain, TRBV29-1 is recombined with TRBJ2-1; perhaps TRBD2 is the D gene, with 5 bases matching. The specimen sequenced was peripheral blood. The TCR comes from a man older than 75 with acute or convalescent COVID-19. For the CDR3, the sequence is CSVGRGRNNEQFF. The base sequence is TGCAGCGTTGGGAGAGGGAGAAACAATGAGCAGTTCTTC.